Below, 28 T cell receptor beta chains from the same sample are listed, as sequenced in a study of lymphopenia after photon versus proton radiotherapy. Measured with immunoSEQ multiplex PCR; TCRdb has only the in-frame clones, and not every one. The table lists 35,000 to 40,000 clones, 85% of them singletons. The source was peripheral blood, collected from a patient treated with photon-based radiotherapy. The source is a man between 45 and 60 years old with gastric cancer.

V usage is TRBV15 and J usage is TRBJ1-5, with TRBD1 identical over 9 bases. The junction had 5 bases not matched to a gene; V was cut back by 1 base and J by 7 bases. The CDR3 extends over 15 amino acids. Germline V gene sequence: CDR1 LNHNV, CDR2 YYDKDF (reference sequence). The CDR3 loop is CATSRAGQGGQPQHF. The CDR3 coding sequence is TGTGCCACCAGCAGAGCGGGACAGGGAGGCCAGCCCCAGCATTTT.

The rearrangement links TRBV7-2 to TRBJ2-7, with 13 bases lining up with TRBD2. J lost 3 bases, V lost 5 bases, and 4 bases had no gene match. Germline assignment: CDR1 SGHTA and CDR2 FQGNSA. The CDR3 length is 15 residues. DNA of the CDR3: TGTGCCAGCAGCCAGGGACTAGCGGGAATCTACGAGCAGTACTTC. Encoded protein: CASSQGLAGIYEQYF.

This chain uses TRBV30 with TRBJ2-2; a possible D gene is TRBD1 (5 bases). Germline CDR1 is GTSNPN and CDR2 is SVGIG (reference sequence). V was shortened by 8 bases and J by 0 bases, with 19 bases between the two germline ends. This CDR3 contains 16 residues. The CDR3 protein is CAGSAGFFANTGELFF. The CDR3 DNA follows: TGTGCCGGATCCGCAGGGTTCTTCGCGAACACCGGGGAGCTGTTTTTT.

The table lists this clone with a few counts. The chain links TRBV7-9 to TRBJ1-2, with D possibly TRBD1 on 5 matching bases. Trimming pared 5 bases from V and 0 bases from J, leaving 13 bases between. The CDR3 covers 15 residues. The germline V gene has CDR1 SEHNR and CDR2 FQNEAQ (reference sequence). The CDR3 spells CASSRLDIPNYGYTF. The CDR3 DNA sequence: TGTGCCAGCAGCAGGTTGGACATACCTAACTATGGCTACACCTTC. The entire variable domain, with the rest obtained from reference TRBV7-9 and TRBJ1-2, is as follows: DTGVSQNPRHKITKRGQNVTFRCDPISEHNRLYWYRQTLGQGPEFLTYFQNEAQLEKSRLLSDRFSAERPKGSFSTLEIQRTEQGDSAMYLCASSRLDIPNYGYTFGSGTRLTVV.

This clone was seen only a few times. The V and J genes are TRBV6-1 and TRBJ1-2; 8 bases fit TRBD1. The V and J ends lost 6 bases and 13 bases, in that order; junction bases with no gene match: 7. This CDR3 has 11 residues. Per germline, CDR1 MNHNS and CDR2 SASEGT. The CDR3 DNA reads TGTGCCAGCAGAGGACAGGGACTATGCACCTTC. Translation gives CASRGQGLCTF.

The rearrangement uses TRBV4-3 and TRBJ2-3, with 8 positions matching TRBD2. The CDR3 contains 19 residues. After removal of 1 base from V and 0 bases from J, the junction contained 12 bases not matched to a gene. CDR1 and CDR2 from the germline V gene are LGHNA and YSLEER. The CDR3, as DNA: TGCGCCAGCAGCCAAGTGGTTCCCGCGGGAGGCCTTAGCACAGATACGCAGTATTTT. Its translation is CASSQVVPAGGLSTDTQYF.

The gene calls are TRBV7-9 and TRBJ1-6; the D is unclear. V gave up 5 bases and J gave up 15 bases, with 20 bases separating them. Germline lookup yields CDR1 SEHNR and CDR2 FQNEAQ (reference sequence). The CDR3 has 14 amino acids. CDR3 amino acids: CASSPLPAAVGLHF. The CDR3 DNA is TGTGCCAGCAGCCCACTTCCTGCGGCAGTGGGCCTCCACTTT.

This rearrangement joins TRBV9 to TRBJ1-1; no reliable D call. The germline CDR1 and CDR2 sequences are SGDLS and YYNGEE. The CDR3 sequence is 16 residues long. Trimming took off 4 bases at V and 5 bases at J, with 21 bases between the two ends. In DNA form, the CDR3 reads TGTGCCAGCAGCCTAAGACGGAAGAGAGGCTCGACTGAAGCTTTCTTT. Translating it yields CASSLRRKRGSTEAFF.

This clone appeared a single time. The gene calls are TRBV7-8 and TRBJ1-5; TRBD1 matches 9 bases. CDR3 length: 16 residues. After removal of 5 bases from V and 4 bases from J, the junction contained 9 bases not matched to a gene. Per the germline V gene, CDR1 is SGHVS and CDR2 is FQNEAQ. The CDR3 here is CASSPLGDRANQPQHF. The CDR3 bases are TGTGCCAGCAGCCCCCTAGGGGACAGGGCTAATCAGCCCCAGCATTTT.

The gene calls are TRBV6-6 and TRBJ2-1, with 7 positions matching TRBD1. Germline trimming cut 2 bases from V and 2 bases from J; bases unmatched to any gene: 3. The CDR3 has 15 amino acids. Germline CDR1 is MNHNY and CDR2 is SVGAGI (reference sequence). The DNA of the CDR3 is TGTGCCAGCAGTTACACAGGGGCGACCTACAATGAGCAGTTCTTC. This sequence encodes CASSYTGATYNEQFF.

The CDR3 coding sequence is TGTGCCAGCTCACCGGTCGAAGGAGGCTACACCTTC. It codes for CASSPVEGGYTF. The chain joins TRBV18 to TRBJ1-2; the D is unclear. V was shortened by 3 bases and J by 8 bases, with 10 bases between the two germline ends. This CDR3 is 12 amino acids long. Germline values: CDR1 KGHSH, CDR2 LQKENI.

This chain links TRBV27 with TRBJ2-6; D remains ambiguous. This CDR3 region has 16 residues. Trimming left V 6 bases short and J 0 bases short, with 12 bases between. The germline gives CDR1 MNHEY, CDR2 SMNVEV (reference sequence). DNA for the CDR3: TGTGCCAGCAGCCACCGGGTTCTCTCTGGGGCCAACGTCCTGACTTTC. Encoded protein: CASSHRVLSGANVLTF.

The chain uses TRBV9 and TRBJ2-3; D ambiguous. Trimming took off 2 bases at V and 3 bases at J, with 4 bases between the two ends. CDR1 and CDR2 from the germline V gene are SGDLS and YYNGEE. This CDR3 has 12 amino acids. The CDR3 reads CASSVGTDTQYF. DNA of the CDR3: TGTGCCAGCAGCGTCGGTACAGATACGCAGTATTTT. Supplemented by reference TRBV9 and TRBJ2-3, the full variable domain reads DSGVTQTPKHLITATGQRVTLRCSPRSGDLSVYWYQQSLDQGLQFLIQYYNGEERAKGNILERFSAQQFPDLHSELNLSSLELGDSALYFCASSVGTDTQYFGPGTRLTVL.

The chain is built from TRBV2 and TRBJ2-5; D not certain. Per germline, CDR1 SNHLY and CDR2 FYNNEI. This CDR3 spans 15 amino acids. Between the trimmed V and J ends, which lost 7 bases and 2 bases, there was a span of 17 bases. CDR3 in amino acids: CASTSGPFSQETQYF. The CDR3 bases are TGTGCCAGCACCTCCGGGCCGTTTTCTCAAGAGACCCAGTACTTC.

The V and J genes are TRBV7-9 and TRBJ1-2, with D unresolved. V lost 5 bases and J 5 bases, leaving 12 bases between the germline ends. The CDR3 length is 13 residues. Germline V lookup: CDR1 SEHNR, CDR2 FQNEAQ (reference sequence). The CDR3 spells CASSPGLAYGYTF. Here the CDR3 DNA reads TGTGCCAGCAGCCCCGGGCTAGCGTATGGCTACACCTTC.

The chain has TRBV11-3 and TRBJ1-1; 10 bases agree with TRBD1. Losses at the gene ends were 5 bases for V and 5 bases for J; bases not matched to a gene: 8. The CDR3 is 15 amino acids. The germline V gene has CDR1 SGHNT and CDR2 YENEEA. The CDR3 sequence: CASSRSGTGVTEAFF. Written as DNA, the CDR3 is TGTGCCAGCAGCCGATCGGGGACAGGGGTGACTGAAGCTTTCTTT.

Only one count was recorded for this clone. The rearrangement uses TRBV30 and TRBJ1-1, with D tentatively TRBD1 (5 bases). The CDR3 runs to 14 residues. With 6 bases removed from V and 3 bases from J, the gap between germline ends came to 17 bases. Per germline, CDR1 GTSNPN and CDR2 SVGIG (reference sequence). This chain's CDR3 is CACPASGPDTEAFF. The CDR3 nucleotides read TGTGCCTGCCCCGCCTCGGGGCCTGACACTGAAGCTTTCTTT.

This clone turned up a few times. The chain joins TRBV6-1 to TRBJ2-7; the match to TRBD1 covers 10 bases. Per germline, CDR1 MNHNS and CDR2 SASEGT. V gave up 2 bases and J gave up 4 bases; unmatched junction bases: 2. There are 14 residues in the CDR3. CDR3 sequence: CASSERDRGYEQYF. Here the CDR3 DNA reads TGTGCCAGCAGTGAACGGGACAGGGGATACGAGCAGTACTTC.

The chain combines TRBV7-8 with TRBJ1-1; D unresolved. From germline, CDR1 is SGHVS and CDR2 FQNEAQ. The length of the CDR3 is 12 residues. Between the trimmed V and J ends, which lost 2 bases and 2 bases, there was a span of 3 bases. The CDR3 region has the DNA TGTGCCAGCAGCTTAAGTAACACTGAAGCTTTCTTT. This gives the protein CASSLSNTEAFF.

V usage is TRBV19 and J usage is TRBJ1-5; TRBD1 matches 9 bases. The ends lost 7 bases at V and 2 bases at J; junction bases unmatched: 6. Germline V gene lookup returns CDR1 LNHDA and CDR2 SQIVND (reference sequence). The CDR3 extends over 15 amino acids. The CDR3 DNA reads TGTGCCAGTACCACAGGGGGCAGGGGCAATCAGCCCCAGCATTTT. This sequence encodes CASTTGGRGNQPQHF. Full variable domain (rest looked up from reference TRBV19 and TRBJ1-5): DGGITQSPKYLFRKEGQNVTLSCEQNLNHDAMYWYRQDPGQGLRLIYYSQIVNDFQKGDIAEGYSVSREKKESFPLTVTSAQKNPTAFYLCASTTGGRGNQPQHFGDGTRLSIL.

The J gene is TRBJ2-7, the V gene TRBV13, with D possibly being TRBD2 (5 bases). CDR1 and CDR2 from the germline V gene are PRHDT and FYEKMQ (reference sequence). V shed 5 bases and J shed 4 bases, with 15 bases lying between them. The CDR3 runs to 14 residues. The CDR3 reads CASSLVGVGYEQYF. The CDR3 DNA reads TGTGCCAGCAGCCTGGTCGGGGTAGGGTACGAGCAGTACTTC. The variable domain in full, with the rest retrieved from reference TRBV13 and TRBJ2-7, is AAGVIQSPRHLIKEKRETATLKCYPIPRHDTVYWYQQGPGQDPQFLISFYEKMQSDKGSIPDRFSAQQFSDYHSELNMSSLELGDSALYFCASSLVGVGYEQYFGPGTRLTVT.

The J gene is TRBJ1-5, the V gene TRBV28; D gene ambiguous. The CDR3 contains 15 residues. Germline V lookup: CDR1 MDHEN, CDR2 SYDVKM. The ends were cut back, 6 bases at V and 0 bases at J, with 12 bases in the middle. DNA for the CDR3: TGTGCCAGCAGATCACACGGTTATAGCAATCAGCCCCAGCATTTT. Its protein product is CASRSHGYSNQPQHF.

The V and J genes are TRBV19 and TRBJ2-1; TRBD2 agrees at 7 bases. The V and J ends lost 2 bases and 5 bases, in that order; junction bases with no gene match: 18. There are 19 residues in the CDR3. The germline V gene encodes CDR1 LNHDA and CDR2 SQIVND (reference sequence). The CDR3 sequence is CASSISTVLGREHNNEQFF. CDR3 nucleotide sequence: TGTGCCAGTAGTATATCCACGGTTTTGGGGCGGGAGCACAACAATGAGCAGTTCTTC. The variable domain in full, completed from reference TRBV19 and TRBJ2-1, reads DGGITQSPKYLFRKEGQNVTLSCEQNLNHDAMYWYRQDPGQGLRLIYYSQIVNDFQKGDIAEGYSVSREKKESFPLTVTSAQKNPTAFYLCASSISTVLGREHNNEQFFGPGTRLTVL.

The chain joins TRBV6-1 to TRBJ2-7, with D hard to call. CDR3 length: 15 residues. CDR1 is MNHNS and CDR2 is SASEGT in the germline V gene. V was clipped by 1 base and J by 2 bases, with 12 bases between them. CDR3 sequence: CASSEEVGSAYEQYF. The CDR3 DNA reads TGTGCCAGCAGTGAAGAGGTAGGGTCCGCCTACGAGCAGTACTTC.

J is TRBJ2-3 and V is TRBV7-8; 12 bases fit TRBD2. V lost 5 bases to trimming and J lost 6 bases; unmatched junction nucleotides: 12. The CDR3 is 17 residues long. Germline CDR1 and CDR2: SGHVS and FQNEAQ. DNA of the CDR3: TGTGCCAGCAGCCTCGGACTAGCGGGGATAATAGGGGATACGCAGTATTTT. Translating it yields CASSLGLAGIIGDTQYF.

The chain links TRBV4-3 to TRBJ2-7; 7 nucleotides line up with TRBD2. Per the germline V gene, CDR1 is LGHNA and CDR2 is YSLEER. V lost 0 bases, J lost 2 bases, and 7 bases stayed unmatched. The CDR3 contains 16 residues. DNA for the CDR3: TGCGCCAGCAGCCAAGATAAATTGGGGACTACCTACGAGCAGTACTTC. This translates into CASSQDKLGTTYEQYF.

This rearrangement joins TRBV18 to TRBJ2-1, with 12 bases identical to TRBD2. Germline V lookup: CDR1 KGHSH, CDR2 LQKENI. The CDR3 is 15 residues long. The V gene end was trimmed by 5 bases and the J gene end by 4 bases; junction bases not matched to a gene: 3. The CDR3 DNA sequence: TGTGCCAGCTCAACACTAGCGGGAGGATACAATGAGCAGTTCTTC. Amino acid sequence: CASSTLAGGYNEQFF.

This sequence joins TRBV7-2 and TRBJ2-7, with no clear D. This CDR3 comprises 12 residues. Looked up from germline, CDR1 is SGHTA and CDR2 is FQGNSA. Trimming took off 4 bases at V and 3 bases at J, with 7 bases between the two ends. CDR3 sequence reads: CASSSKGYEQYF. The CDR3 DNA is TGTGCCAGCAGCTCTAAAGGCTACGAGCAGTACTTC.